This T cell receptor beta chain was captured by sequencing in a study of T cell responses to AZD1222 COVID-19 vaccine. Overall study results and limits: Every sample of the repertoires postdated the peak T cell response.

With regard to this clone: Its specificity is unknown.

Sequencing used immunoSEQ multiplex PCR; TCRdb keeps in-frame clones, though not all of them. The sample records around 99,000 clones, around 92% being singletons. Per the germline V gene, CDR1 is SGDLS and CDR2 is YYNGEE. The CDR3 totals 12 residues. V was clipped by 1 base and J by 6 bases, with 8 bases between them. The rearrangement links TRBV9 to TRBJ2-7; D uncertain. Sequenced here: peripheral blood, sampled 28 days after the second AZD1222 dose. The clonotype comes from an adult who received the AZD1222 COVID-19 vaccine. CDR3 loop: CASSVIRSEQYF. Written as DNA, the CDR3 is TGTGCCAGCAGCGTAATCCGTAGCGAGCAGTACTTC.